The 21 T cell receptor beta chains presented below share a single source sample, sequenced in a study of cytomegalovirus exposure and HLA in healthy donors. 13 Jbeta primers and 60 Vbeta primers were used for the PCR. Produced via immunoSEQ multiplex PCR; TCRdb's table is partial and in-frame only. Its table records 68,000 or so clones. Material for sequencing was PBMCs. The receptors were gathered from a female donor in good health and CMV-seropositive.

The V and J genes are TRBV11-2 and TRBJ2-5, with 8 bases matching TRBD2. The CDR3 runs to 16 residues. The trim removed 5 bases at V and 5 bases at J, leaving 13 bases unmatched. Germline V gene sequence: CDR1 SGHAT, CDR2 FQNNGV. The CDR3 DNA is TGTGCCAGCAGCGAGGCGGGACTAGGAATATTCGAGACCCAGTACTTC. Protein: CASSEAGLGIFETQYF.

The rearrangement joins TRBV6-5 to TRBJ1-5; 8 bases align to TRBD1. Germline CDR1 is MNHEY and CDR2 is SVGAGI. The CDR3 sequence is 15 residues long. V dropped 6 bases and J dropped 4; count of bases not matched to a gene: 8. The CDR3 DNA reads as TGTGCCAGCAGACCCGACAGGGGAGGTAATCAGCCCCAGCATTTT. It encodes CASRPDRGGNQPQHF.

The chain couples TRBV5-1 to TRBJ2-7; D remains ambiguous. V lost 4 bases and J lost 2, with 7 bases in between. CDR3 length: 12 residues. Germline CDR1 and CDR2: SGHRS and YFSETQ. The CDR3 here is CASSLDTYEQYF. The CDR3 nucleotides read TGCGCCAGCAGCCTTGACACCTACGAGCAGTACTTC.

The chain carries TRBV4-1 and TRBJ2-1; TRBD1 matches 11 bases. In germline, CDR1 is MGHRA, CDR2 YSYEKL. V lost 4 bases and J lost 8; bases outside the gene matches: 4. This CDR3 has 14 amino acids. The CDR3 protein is CASSRGQGGDEQFF. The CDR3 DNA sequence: TGCGCCAGCAGCCGGGGACAGGGGGGAGATGAGCAGTTCTTC.

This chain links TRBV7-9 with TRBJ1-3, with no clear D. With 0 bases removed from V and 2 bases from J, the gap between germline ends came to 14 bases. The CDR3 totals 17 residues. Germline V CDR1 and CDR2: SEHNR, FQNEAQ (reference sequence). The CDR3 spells CASSLAVGEGPGNTIYF. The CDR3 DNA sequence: TGTGCCAGCAGCTTAGCCGTCGGGGAGGGTCCTGGAAACACCATATATTTT.

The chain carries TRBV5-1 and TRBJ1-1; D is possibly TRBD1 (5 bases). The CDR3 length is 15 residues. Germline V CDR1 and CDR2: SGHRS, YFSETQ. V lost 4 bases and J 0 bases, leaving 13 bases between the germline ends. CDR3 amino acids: CASSPQGGMNTEAFF. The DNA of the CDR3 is TGCGCCAGCAGCCCCCAGGGAGGGATGAACACTGAAGCTTTCTTT.

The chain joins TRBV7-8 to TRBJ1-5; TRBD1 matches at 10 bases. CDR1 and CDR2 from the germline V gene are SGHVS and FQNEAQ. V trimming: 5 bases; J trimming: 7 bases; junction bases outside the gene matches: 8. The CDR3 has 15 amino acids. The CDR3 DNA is TGTGCCAGCAGCCGGGTGGACAGGGGGAGACAGCCCCAGCATTTT. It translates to CASSRVDRGRQPQHF.

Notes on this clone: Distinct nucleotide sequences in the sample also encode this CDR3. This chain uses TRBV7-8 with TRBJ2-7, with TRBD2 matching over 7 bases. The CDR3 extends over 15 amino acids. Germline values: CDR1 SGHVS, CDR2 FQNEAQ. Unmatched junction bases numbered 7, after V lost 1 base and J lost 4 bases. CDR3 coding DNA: TGTGCCAGCAGCTTAGGGGCGGGAGCAGGATACGAGCAGTACTTC. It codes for CASSLGAGAGYEQYF.

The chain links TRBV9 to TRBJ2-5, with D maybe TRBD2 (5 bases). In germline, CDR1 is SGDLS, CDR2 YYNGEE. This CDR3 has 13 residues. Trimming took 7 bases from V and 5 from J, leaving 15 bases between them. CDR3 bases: TGTGCCAGCGCACGCCTAGCTGGGGAGACCCAGTACTTC. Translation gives CASARLAGETQYF.

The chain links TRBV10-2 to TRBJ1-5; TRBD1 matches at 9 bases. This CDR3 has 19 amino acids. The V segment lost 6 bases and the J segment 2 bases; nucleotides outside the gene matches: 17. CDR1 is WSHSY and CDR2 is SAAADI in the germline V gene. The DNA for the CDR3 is TGCGCCAGCAGCCCCTCCGGGACAGGGTCAGGGGTCGGCAATCAGCCCCAGCATTTT. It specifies CASSPSGTGSGVGNQPQHF.

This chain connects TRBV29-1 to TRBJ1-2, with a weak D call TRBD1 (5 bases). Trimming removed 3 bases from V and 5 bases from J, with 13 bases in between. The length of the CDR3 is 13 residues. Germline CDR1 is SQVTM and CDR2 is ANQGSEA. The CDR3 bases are TGCAGCGTTGACGGGGGGATTGGGTATGGCTACACCTTC. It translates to CSVDGGIGYGYTF.

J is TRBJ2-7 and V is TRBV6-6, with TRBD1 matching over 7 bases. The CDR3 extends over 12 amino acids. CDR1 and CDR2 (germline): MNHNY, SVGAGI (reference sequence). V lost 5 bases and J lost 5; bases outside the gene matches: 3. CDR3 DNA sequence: TGTGCCAGCAGTAGACAGGGCCACGAGCAGTACTTC. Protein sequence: CASSRQGHEQYF.

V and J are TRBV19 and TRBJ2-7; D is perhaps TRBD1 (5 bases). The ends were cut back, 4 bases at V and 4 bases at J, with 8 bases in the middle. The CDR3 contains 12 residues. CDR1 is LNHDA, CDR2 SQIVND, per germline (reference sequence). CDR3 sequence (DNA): TGTGCCAGTAGTAGGGGCGGTTACGAGCAGTACTTC. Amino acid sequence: CASSRGGYEQYF.

This CDR3 is CATSRDTGYNTGELFF. The CDR3 coding sequence is TGTGCCACCAGCAGAGATACAGGGTATAACACCGGGGAGCTGTTTTTT. The rearrangement uses TRBV15 and TRBJ2-2, with TRBD1 as a possible D gene (6 bases). V lost 0 bases, J lost 2 bases, and 10 bases lay in between. Germline V gives CDR1 LNHNV, CDR2 YYDKDF (reference sequence). This CDR3 comprises 16 residues.

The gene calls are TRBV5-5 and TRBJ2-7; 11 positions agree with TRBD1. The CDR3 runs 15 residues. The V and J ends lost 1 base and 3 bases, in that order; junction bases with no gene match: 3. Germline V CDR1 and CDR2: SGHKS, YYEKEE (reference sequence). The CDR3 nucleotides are TGTGCCAGCAGCTTGAGCGGGACAGGGGGCTACGAGCAGTACTTC. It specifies CASSLSGTGGYEQYF.

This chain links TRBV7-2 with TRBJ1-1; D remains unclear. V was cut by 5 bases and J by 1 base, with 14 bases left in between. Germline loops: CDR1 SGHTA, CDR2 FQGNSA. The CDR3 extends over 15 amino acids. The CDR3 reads CASSLDSSQNTEAFF. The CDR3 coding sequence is TGTGCCAGCAGCCTTGACTCTTCCCAGAACACTGAAGCTTTCTTT.

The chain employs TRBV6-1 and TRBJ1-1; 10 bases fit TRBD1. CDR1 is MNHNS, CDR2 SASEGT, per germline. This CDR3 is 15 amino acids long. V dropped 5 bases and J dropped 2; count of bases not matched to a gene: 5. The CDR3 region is CASSLGQGENTEAFF. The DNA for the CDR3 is TGTGCCAGCAGTCTTGGACAGGGGGAAAACACTGAAGCTTTCTTT.

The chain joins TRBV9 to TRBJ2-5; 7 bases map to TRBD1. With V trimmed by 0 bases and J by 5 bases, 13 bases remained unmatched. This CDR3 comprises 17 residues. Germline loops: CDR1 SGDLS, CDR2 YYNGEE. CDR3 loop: CASSVGDSFIKWETQYF. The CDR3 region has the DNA TGTGCCAGCAGCGTAGGGGACAGCTTTATTAAGTGGGAGACCCAGTACTTC.

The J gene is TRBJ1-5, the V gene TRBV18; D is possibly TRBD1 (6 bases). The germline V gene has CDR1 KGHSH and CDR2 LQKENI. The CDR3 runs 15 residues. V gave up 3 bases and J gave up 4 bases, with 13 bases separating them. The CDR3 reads CASSPSSRGNQPQHF. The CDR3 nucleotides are TGTGCCAGCTCACCTTCCTCCAGGGGAAATCAGCCCCAGCATTTT.

The CDR3 is CSVDVFPGDTQYF. The CDR3 DNA reads as TGCAGCGTTGATGTCTTTCCGGGAGATACGCAGTATTTT. This chain joins TRBV29-1 and TRBJ2-3; D ambiguous. Germline lookup yields CDR1 SQVTM and CDR2 ANQGSEA. The CDR3 loop spans 13 amino acids. The V end was cut by 3 bases, the J end by 5 bases, with 12 bases between.

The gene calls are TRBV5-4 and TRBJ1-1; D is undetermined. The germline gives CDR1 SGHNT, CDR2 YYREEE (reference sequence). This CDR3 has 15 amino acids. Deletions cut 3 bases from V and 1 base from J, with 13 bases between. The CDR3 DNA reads TGTGCCAGCAGCTCCCAAGGCGCGGCGAACACTGAAGCTTTCTTT. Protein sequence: CASSSQGAANTEAFF. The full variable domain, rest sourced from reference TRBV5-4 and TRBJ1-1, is ETGVTQSPTHLIKTRGQQVTLRCSSQSGHNTVSWYQQALGQGPQFIFQYYREEENGRGNFPPRFSGLQFPNYSSELNVNALELDDSALYLCASSSQGAANTEAFFGQGTRLTVV.